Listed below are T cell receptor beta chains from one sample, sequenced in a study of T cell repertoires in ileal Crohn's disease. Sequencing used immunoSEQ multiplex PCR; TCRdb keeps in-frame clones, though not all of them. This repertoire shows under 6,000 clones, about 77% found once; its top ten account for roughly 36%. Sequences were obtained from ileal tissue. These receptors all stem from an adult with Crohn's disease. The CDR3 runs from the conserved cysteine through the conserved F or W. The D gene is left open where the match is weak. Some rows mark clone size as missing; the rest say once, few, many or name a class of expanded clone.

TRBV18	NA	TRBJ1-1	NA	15	TGTGCCAGCCTCCCCCCGACAGCCTGGGGCACTGAAGCTTTCTTT	CASLPPTAWGTEAFF
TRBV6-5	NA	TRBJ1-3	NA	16	TGTGCCAGCAGTTCCCCGGGACGCGGCTCTGGAAACACCATATATTTT	CASSSPGRGSGNTIYF
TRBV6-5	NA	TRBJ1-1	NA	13	TGTGCCAGCAGTTACCCGGGGAACACTGAAGCTTTCTTT	CASSYPGNTEAFF
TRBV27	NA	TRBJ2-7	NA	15	TGTGCCAGCAGTTTAGGGACATCCGCGGTCTACGAGCAGTACTTC	CASSLGTSAVYEQYF
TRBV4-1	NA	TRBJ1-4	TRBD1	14	TGCGCCAGCAGCCCCCAGGGGGGAACGCGAAAACTGTTTTTT	CASSPQGGTRKLFF
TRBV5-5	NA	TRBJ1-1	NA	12	TGTGCCAGCAGCTTGGGAGGGTACGAAGCTTTCTTT	CASSLGGYEAFF
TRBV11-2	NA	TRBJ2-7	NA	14	TGTGCCAGCAGCTCCCGCCAGGGGAGCTACGAGCAGTACTTC	CASSSRQGSYEQYF
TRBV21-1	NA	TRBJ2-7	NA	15	TGTGCCAGCAGCAAACGATCTAGCGGGGGTGACGAGCAGTACTTC	CASSKRSSGGDEQYF
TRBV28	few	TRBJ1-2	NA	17	TGTGCCAGCAGTTTGAGGGCAGGCCAGCATCGGAACTATGGCTACACCTTC	CASSLRAGQHRNYGYTF
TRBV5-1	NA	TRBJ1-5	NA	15	TGCGCCAGCAGCTTGGATGGCAAAAGCAATCAGCCCCAGCATTTT	CASSLDGKSNQPQHF